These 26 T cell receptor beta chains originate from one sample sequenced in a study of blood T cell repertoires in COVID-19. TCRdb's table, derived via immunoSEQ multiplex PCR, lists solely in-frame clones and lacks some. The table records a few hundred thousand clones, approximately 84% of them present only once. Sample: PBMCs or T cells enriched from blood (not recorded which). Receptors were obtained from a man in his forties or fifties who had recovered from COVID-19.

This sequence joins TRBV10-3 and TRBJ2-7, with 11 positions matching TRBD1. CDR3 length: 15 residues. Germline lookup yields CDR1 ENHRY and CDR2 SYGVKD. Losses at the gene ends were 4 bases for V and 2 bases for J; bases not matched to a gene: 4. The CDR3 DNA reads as TGTGCCATCAGTGTTGGGACAGGGGGAGCCTACGAGCAGTACTTC. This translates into CAISVGTGGAYEQYF.

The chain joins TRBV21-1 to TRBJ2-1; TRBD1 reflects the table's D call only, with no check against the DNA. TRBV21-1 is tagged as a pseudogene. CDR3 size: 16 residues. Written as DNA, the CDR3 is TGTGCCAGCAGCAAAGGTGCCGACACCTTAATAAATGAGCAGTTCTTC. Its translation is CASSKGADTLINEQFF.

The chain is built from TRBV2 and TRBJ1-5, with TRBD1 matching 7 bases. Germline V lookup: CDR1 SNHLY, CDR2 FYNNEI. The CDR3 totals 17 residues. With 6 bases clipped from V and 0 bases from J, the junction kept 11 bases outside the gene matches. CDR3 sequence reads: CASRSTGVPYSNQPQHF. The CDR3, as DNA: TGTGCCAGCAGGTCTACAGGGGTCCCCTATAGCAATCAGCCCCAGCATTTT.

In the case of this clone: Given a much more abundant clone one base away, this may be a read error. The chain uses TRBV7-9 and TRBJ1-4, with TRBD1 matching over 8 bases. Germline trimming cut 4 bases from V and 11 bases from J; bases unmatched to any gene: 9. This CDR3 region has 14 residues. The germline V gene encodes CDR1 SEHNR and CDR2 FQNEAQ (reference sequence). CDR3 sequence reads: CASSSPGGTVKLFF. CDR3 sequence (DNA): TGTGCCAGCAGCTCCCCAGGGGGCACCGTGAAACTGTTTTTT.

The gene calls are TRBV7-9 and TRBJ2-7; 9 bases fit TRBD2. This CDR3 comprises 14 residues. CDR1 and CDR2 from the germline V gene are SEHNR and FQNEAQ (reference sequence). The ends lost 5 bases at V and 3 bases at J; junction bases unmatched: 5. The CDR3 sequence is CASSQSSGVYEQYF. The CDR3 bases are TGTGCCAGCAGCCAGTCTAGCGGGGTCTACGAGCAGTACTTC.

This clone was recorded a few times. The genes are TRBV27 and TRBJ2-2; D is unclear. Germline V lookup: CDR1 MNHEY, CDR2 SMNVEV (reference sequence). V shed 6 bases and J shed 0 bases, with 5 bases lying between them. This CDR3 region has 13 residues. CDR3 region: CASSLANTGELFF. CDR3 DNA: TGTGCCAGCAGCCTAGCGAACACCGGGGAGCTGTTTTTT.

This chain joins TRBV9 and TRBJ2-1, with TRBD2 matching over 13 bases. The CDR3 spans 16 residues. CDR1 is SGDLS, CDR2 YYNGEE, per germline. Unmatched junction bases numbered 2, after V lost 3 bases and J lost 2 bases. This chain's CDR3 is CASSAGTSGTYNEQFF. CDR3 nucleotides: TGTGCCAGCAGCGCCGGGACTAGCGGGACCTACAATGAGCAGTTCTTC.

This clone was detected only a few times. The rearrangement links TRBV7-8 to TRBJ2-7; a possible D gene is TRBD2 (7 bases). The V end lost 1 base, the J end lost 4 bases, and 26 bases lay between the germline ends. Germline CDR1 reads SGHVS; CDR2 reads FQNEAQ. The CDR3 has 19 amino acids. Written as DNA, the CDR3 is TGTGCCAGCAGCTTAGGGGCCCGCGGCGGGGAGGGGGTGTCATACGAGCAGTACTTC. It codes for CASSLGARGGEGVSYEQYF.

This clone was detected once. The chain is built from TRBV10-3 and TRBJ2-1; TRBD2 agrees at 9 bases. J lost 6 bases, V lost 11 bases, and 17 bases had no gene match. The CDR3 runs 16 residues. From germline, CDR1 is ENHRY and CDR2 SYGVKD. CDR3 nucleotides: TGTGCCTCCGGCGGTCGGCGGGGGGGCCGGGGCAATGAGCAGTTCTTC. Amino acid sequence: CASGGRRGGRGNEQFF.

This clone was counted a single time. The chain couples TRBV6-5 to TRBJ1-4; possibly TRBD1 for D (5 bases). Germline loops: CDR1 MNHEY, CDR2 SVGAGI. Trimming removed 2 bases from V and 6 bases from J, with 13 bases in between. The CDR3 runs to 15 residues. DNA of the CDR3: TGTGCCAGCAGTTACGCCCAGGGAGGGCATGAAAAACTGTTTTTT. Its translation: CASSYAQGGHEKLFF.

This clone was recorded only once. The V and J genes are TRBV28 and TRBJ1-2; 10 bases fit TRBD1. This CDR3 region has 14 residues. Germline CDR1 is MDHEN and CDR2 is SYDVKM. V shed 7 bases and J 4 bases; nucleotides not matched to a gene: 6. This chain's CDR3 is CASIGQGGLYGYTF. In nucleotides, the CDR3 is TGTGCCAGCATTGGACAGGGGGGCCTCTATGGCTACACCTTC.

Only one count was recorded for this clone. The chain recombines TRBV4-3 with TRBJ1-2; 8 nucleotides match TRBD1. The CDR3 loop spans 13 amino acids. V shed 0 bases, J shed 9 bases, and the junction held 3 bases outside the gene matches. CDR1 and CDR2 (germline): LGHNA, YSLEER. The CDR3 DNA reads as TGCGCCAGCAGCCAAGAGGACAGGGTTAGCTACACCTTC. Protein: CASSQEDRVSYTF.

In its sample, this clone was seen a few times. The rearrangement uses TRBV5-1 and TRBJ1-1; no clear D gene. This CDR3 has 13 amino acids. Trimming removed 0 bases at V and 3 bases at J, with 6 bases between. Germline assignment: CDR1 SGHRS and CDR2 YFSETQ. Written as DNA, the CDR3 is TGCGCCAGCAGCTTGGGAGGGCACACTGAAGCTTTCTTT. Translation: CASSLGGHTEAFF.

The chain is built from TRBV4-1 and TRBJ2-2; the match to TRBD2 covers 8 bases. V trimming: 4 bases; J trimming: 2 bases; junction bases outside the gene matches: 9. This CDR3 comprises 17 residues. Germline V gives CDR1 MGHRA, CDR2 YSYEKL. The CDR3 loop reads CASSLRGGLGNTGELFF. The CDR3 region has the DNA TGCGCCAGCAGCCTTCGGGGGGGTTTGGGTAACACCGGGGAGCTGTTTTTT.

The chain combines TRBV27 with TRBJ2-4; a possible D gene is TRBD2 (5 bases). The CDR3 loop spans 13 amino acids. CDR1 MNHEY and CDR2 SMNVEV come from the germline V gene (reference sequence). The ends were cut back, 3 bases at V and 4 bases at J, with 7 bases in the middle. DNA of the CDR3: TGTGCCAGCAGTTTCCAGCGGAAAAACATTCAGTACTTC. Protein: CASSFQRKNIQYF.

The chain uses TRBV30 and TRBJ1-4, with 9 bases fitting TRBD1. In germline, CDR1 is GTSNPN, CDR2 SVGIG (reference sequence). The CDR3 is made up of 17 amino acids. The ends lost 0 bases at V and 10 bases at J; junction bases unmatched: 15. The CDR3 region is CAWSVPRSTGGAGKLFF. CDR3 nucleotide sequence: TGTGCCTGGAGTGTACCCAGGTCGACAGGGGGGGCCGGAAAACTGTTTTTT.

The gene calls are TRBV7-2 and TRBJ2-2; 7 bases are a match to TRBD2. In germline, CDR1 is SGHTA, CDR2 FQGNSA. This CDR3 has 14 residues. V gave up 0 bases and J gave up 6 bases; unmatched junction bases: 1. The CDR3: CASSLAGGAGELFF. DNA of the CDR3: TGTGCCAGCAGCTTAGCGGGAGGGGCCGGGGAGCTGTTTTTT. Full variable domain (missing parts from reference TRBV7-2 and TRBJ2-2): GAGVSQSPSNKVTEKGKDVELRCDPISGHTALYWYRQSLGQGLEFLIYFQGNSAPDKSGLPSDRFSAERTGGSVSTLTIQRTQQEDSAVYLCASSLAGGAGELFFGEGSRLTVL.

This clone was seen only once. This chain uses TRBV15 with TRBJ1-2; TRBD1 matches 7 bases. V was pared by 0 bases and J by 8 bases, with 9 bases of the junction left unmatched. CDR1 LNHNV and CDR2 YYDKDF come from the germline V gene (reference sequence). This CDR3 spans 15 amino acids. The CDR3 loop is CATSRDFSRGGGYTF. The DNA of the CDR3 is TGTGCCACCAGCAGAGATTTTTCCCGAGGGGGCGGCTACACCTTC.

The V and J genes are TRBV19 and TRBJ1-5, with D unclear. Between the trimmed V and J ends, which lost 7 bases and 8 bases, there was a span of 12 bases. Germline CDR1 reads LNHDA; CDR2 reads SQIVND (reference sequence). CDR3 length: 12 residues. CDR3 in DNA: TGTGCCAGTAATGAGGGTATGGAGCCCCAGCATTTT. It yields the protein CASNEGMEPQHF.

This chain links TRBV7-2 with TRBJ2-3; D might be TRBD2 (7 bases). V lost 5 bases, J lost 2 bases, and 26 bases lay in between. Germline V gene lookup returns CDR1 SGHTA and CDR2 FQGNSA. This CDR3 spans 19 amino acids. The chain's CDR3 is CASSAPFNRRGPYTDTQYF. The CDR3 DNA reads TGTGCCAGCAGCGCCCCCTTCAACCGGCGGGGGCCTTACACAGATACGCAGTATTTT.

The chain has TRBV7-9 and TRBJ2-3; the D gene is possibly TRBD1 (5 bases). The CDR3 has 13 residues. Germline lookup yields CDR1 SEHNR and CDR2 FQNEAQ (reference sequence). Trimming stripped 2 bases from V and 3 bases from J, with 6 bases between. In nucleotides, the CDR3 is TGTGCCAGCAGCTTACAGGGAACAGATACGCAGTATTTT. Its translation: CASSLQGTDTQYF.

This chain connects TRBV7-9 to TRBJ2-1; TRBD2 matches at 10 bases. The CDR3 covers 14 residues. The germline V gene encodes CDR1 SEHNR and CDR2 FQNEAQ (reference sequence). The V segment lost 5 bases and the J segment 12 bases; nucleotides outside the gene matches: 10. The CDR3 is CASSTAGGVVGQFF. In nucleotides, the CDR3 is TGTGCCAGCAGCACAGCGGGAGGGGTCGTTGGGCAGTTCTTC. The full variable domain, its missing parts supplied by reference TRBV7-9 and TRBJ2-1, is DTGVSQNPRHKITKRGQNVTFRCDPISEHNRLYWYRQTLGQGPEFLTYFQNEAQLEKSRLLSDRFSAERPKGSFSTLEIQRTEQGDSAMYLCASSTAGGVVGQFFGPGTRLTVL.

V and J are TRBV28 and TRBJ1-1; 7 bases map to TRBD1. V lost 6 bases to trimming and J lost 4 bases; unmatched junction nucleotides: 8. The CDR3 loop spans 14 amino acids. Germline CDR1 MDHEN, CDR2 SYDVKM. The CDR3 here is CASRGGTVITEAFF. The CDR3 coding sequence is TGTGCCAGCAGAGGAGGGACAGTGATCACTGAAGCTTTCTTT.

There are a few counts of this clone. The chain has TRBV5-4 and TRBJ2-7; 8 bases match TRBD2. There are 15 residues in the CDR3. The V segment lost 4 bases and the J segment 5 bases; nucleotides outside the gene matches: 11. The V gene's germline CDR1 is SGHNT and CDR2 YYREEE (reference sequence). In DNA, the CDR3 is TGTGCCAGCAGCCGGGTCAAGGGACTAGTCCACGAGCAGTACTTC. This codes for CASSRVKGLVHEQYF.

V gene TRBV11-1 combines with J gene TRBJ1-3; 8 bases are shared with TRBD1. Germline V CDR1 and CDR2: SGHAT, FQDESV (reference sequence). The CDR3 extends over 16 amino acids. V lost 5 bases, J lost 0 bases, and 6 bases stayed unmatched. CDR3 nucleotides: TGTGCCAGCAGCAGGGACAGGACTAACTCTGGAAACACCATATATTTT. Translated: CASSRDRTNSGNTIYF. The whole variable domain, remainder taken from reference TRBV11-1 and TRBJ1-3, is EAEVAQSPRYKITEKSQAVAFWCDPISGHATLYWYRQILGQGPELLVQFQDESVVDDSQLPKDRFSAERLKGVDSTLKIQPAELGDSAMYLCASSRDRTNSGNTIYFGEGSWLTVV.

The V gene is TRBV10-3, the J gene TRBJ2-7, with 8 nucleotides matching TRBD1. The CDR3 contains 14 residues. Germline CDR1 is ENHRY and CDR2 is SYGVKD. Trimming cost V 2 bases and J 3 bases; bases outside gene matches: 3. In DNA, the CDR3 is TGTGCCATCAGTGAGGGGACAGGCAACTACGAGCAGTACTTC. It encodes CAISEGTGNYEQYF.